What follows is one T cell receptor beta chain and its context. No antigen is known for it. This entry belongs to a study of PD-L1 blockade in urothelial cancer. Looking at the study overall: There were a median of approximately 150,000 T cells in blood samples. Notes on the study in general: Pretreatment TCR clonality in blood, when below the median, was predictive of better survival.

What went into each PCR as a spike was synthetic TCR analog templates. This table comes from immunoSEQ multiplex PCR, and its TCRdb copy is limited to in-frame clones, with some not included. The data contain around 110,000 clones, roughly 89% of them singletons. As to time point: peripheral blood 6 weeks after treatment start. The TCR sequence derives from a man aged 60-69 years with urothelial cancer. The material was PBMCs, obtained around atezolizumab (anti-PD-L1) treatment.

The CDR3: CASSPSDRGKLFF. CDR3 nucleotides: TGTGCCAGCTCACCTTCTGACCGGGGAAAACTGTTTTTT. The rearrangement joins TRBV18 to TRBJ1-4, with D uncertain. The germline gives CDR1 KGHSH, CDR2 LQKENI. This CDR3 contains 13 residues. Trimming took off 3 bases at V and 10 bases at J, with 12 bases between the two ends.